Below are 24 T cell receptor beta chains sequenced from a single sample in a study of human T cells and chemical hapten exposure. As to time point: pre-sensitization, week 0. Treatment noted: therapeutic diphenylcyclopropenone sensitization with weekly scalp DPC. From the RACE reads, TCRdb called clonotypes with MiXCR, one entry per CDR3 protein. The sample has 300,000 to 400,000 distinct CDR3 sequences, less than 6.5% seen once; the top ten hold just over 2.5%. Here the sequenced sample was whole blood, taken in connection with sensitization to the hapten diphenylcyclopropenone (DPC). The receptors stem from a woman aged 50 to 60 with alopecia areata. Some clones in this sample may be carry-over from other donors' samples.

The genes are TRBV6-1 and TRBJ1-1, with D possibly TRBD1 on 5 matching bases. CDR1 is MNHNS and CDR2 is SASEGT in the germline V gene. This CDR3 has 22 residues. Trimming left V 0 bases short and J 0 bases short, with 29 bases between. The CDR3 bases are TGTGCCAGCAGTGAAGCGCTTCGGGGCTTGCTTGGGACTTCACAGGTGAACACTGAAGCTTTCTTT. Protein: CASSEALRGLLGTSQVNTEAFF.

The chain combines TRBV27 with TRBJ1-2; D is possibly TRBD1 (6 bases). V lost 0 bases, J lost 8 bases, and 22 bases lay in between. Germline-derived CDR1 and CDR2 are MNHEY and SMNVEV (reference sequence). The length of the CDR3 is 17 residues. The CDR3 coding sequence is TGTGCCAGCAGTTTATCGATCCCCTTGACAGGCCCGCTAGGCTACACCTTC. It yields the protein CASSLSIPLTGPLGYTF.

This clonotype showed up just a few times. This chain uses TRBV3-1 with TRBJ2-7; TRBD1 matches 8 bases. Unmatched junction bases numbered 4, after V lost 1 base and J lost 5 bases. Germline V gene lookup returns CDR1 LGHDT and CDR2 YNNKEL (reference sequence). This CDR3 region has 14 residues. The CDR3 DNA sequence: TGTGCCAGCAGCCAAGGGCAGGGGGCCCACGAGCAGTACTTC. Protein sequence: CASSQGQGAHEQYF.

This clonotype has ten or more counts. This chain connects TRBV29-1 to TRBJ2-3; TRBD2 is a possible D gene (6 bases). Germline assignment: CDR1 SQVTM and CDR2 ANQGSEA. This CDR3 has 14 amino acids. V shed 5 bases and J shed 4 bases, with 16 bases lying between them. CDR3 sequence: CSVRSGDMSDTQYF. In DNA form, the CDR3 reads TGCAGCGTTCGGTCGGGAGATATGTCAGATACGCAGTATTTT.

This clonotype appeared many times. The rearrangement uses TRBV20-1 and TRBJ2-7; D remains ambiguous. The V gene's germline CDR1 is DFQATT and CDR2 SNEGSKA (reference sequence). The CDR3 has 13 residues. Trimming pared 3 bases from V and 0 bases from J, leaving 9 bases between. CDR3: CSASDGPSYEQYF. As DNA, the CDR3 is TGCAGTGCTAGCGACGGGCCCTCCTACGAGCAGTACTTC.

This sequence joins TRBV12-3 or TRBV12-4 and TRBJ1-3; no definite D call. The V gene lost 6 bases and the J gene lost 3 bases, with 3 bases spanning the gap. CDR3 size: 11 residues. CDR3 coding DNA: TGTGCCAGCAGCATTGGAAACACCATATATTTT. Amino acid sequence: CASSIGNTIYF.

This clonotype was observed at least ten times. The CDR3 bases are TGTGCCAGCACCCTCAGGAGTCGGGGCGATTATGGCTACACCTTC. This codes for CASTLRSRGDYGYTF. The rearrangement uses TRBV28 and TRBJ1-2; perhaps TRBD1 as D (5 bases). Germline CDR1 and CDR2: MDHEN and SYDVKM. V dropped 7 bases and J dropped 5 bases, with 20 bases sitting between them. The CDR3 totals 15 residues.

This clonotype was seen many times. V usage is TRBV6-2 or TRBV6-3 and J usage is TRBJ2-2; 9 positions match TRBD2. The germline V gene has CDR1 MNHEY and CDR2 SVGEGT. The CDR3 has 18 amino acids. With 6 bases clipped from V and 0 bases from J, the junction kept 11 bases outside the gene matches. The CDR3 loop reads CASSPTIAGASNTGELFF. CDR3 DNA sequence: TGTGCCAGCAGCCCCACTATAGCGGGGGCATCGAACACCGGGGAGCTGTTTTTT.

In this sample, this clonotype turned up many times. This chain links TRBV10-3 with TRBJ2-3; D is ambiguous. Trimming left V 0 bases short and J 8 bases short, with 6 bases between. This CDR3 has 12 residues. Germline assignment: CDR1 ENHRY and CDR2 SYGVKD. As DNA, the CDR3 is TGTGCCATCAGTGAGTCGATAGCTACGCAGTATTTT. This codes for CAISESIATQYF.

This clonotype was seen a few times. The chain links TRBV19 to TRBJ1-4; 7 positions agree with TRBD1. This CDR3 is 15 amino acids long. Unmatched junction bases numbered 10, after V lost 8 bases and J lost 4 bases. Germline CDR1 is LNHDA and CDR2 is SQIVND (reference sequence). Written as DNA, the CDR3 is TGTGCCAGTGCGGACCCTTGGGACAGTAATGAAAAACTGTTTTTT. Protein product: CASADPWDSNEKLFF.

This clonotype was observed many times. This chain links TRBV9 with TRBJ2-7, with 13 nucleotides matching TRBD2. Germline V gives CDR1 SGDLS, CDR2 YYNGEE. V was clipped by 3 bases and J by 3 bases; unmatched bases: 12. The CDR3 length is 18 residues. Here the CDR3 DNA reads TGTGCCAGCAGCGGCCCCGCTAGGGGGACTAGCGGGAACTACGAGCAGTACTTC. It is translated as CASSGPARGTSGNYEQYF.

The chain carries TRBV6-6 and TRBJ1-5; 7 nucleotides align to TRBD1. This CDR3 is built from 15 residues. Germline V gene sequence: CDR1 MNHNY, CDR2 SVGAGI (reference sequence). V was pared by 2 bases and J by 5 bases, with 6 bases of the junction left unmatched. The DNA for the CDR3 is TGTGCCAGCAGTTACGGGCAGGGGGGCGATCAGCCCCAGCATTTT. Protein: CASSYGQGGDQPQHF.

This clonotype has only a few counts. The chain has TRBV5-1 and TRBJ1-1, with D tentatively TRBD1 (5 bases). This CDR3 is 14 amino acids long. Germline V lookup: CDR1 SGHRS, CDR2 YFSETQ. V was pared by 7 bases and J by 4 bases, with 17 bases between. The CDR3 bases are TGCGCCAGCCACCCCGGGGGGGGAGCCACTGAAGCTTTCTTT. Translated, it gives CASHPGGGATEAFF.

In regard to this clonotype: A much larger clonotype is one base distant, so this may be a read error. This chain links TRBV29-1 with TRBJ2-5; D not resolved. The V gene's germline CDR1 is SQVTM and CDR2 ANQGSEA. The CDR3 contains 11 residues. CDR3 sequence (DNA): TGCAGCAGAACCAACCAGGAGACCCAGTACTTC. Translating it yields CSRTNQETQYF.

This clonotype was picked up a small number of times. The junction differs from germline at one of its ends, possibly a read error. This chain connects TRBV7-9 to TRBJ1-3, with a possible D match to TRBD1 (6 bases). CDR3 length: 17 residues. Germline CDR1 is SEHNR and CDR2 is FQNEAQ (reference sequence). CDR3 sequence reads: CASNLGGTGRSGNTIYF. CDR3 in DNA: TGTGCCAGCAACTTAGGGGGAACAGGGCGCTCTGGAAACACCATATATTTT. Together with reference TRBV7-9 and TRBJ1-3, the CDR3 gives the full variable domain: DTGVSQNPRHKITKRGQNVTFRCDPISEHNRLYWYRQTLGQGPEFLTYFQNEAQLEKSRLLSDRFSAERPKGSFSTLEIQRTEQGDSAMYLCASNLGGTGRSGNTIYFGEGSWLTVV.

The CDR3 DNA reads as TGCGCCAGCAGCCAAGGTATGGAGTTGAGCTCCTACGAGCAGTACTTC. Translation gives CASSQGMELSSYEQYF. The genes are TRBV4-1 and TRBJ2-7; D is ambiguous. V was shortened by 1 base and J by 0 bases, with 13 bases between the two germline ends. The CDR3 totals 16 residues. Germline assignment: CDR1 MGHRA and CDR2 YSYEKL.

In its sample, this clonotype was seen many times. The chain employs TRBV13 and TRBJ1-5, with unresolved D. Germline CDR1 is PRHDT and CDR2 is FYEKMQ (reference sequence). CDR3 length: 17 amino acids. Trimming cost V 0 bases and J 0 bases, with 12 bases left between them. Here the CDR3 DNA reads TGTGCCAGCAGCTTAGGATCGGCAGGAGGTAGCAATCAGCCCCAGCATTTT. Protein: CASSLGSAGGSNQPQHF. The full variable domain, rest sourced from reference TRBV13 and TRBJ1-5, is AAGVIQSPRHLIKEKRETATLKCYPIPRHDTVYWYQQGPGQDPQFLISFYEKMQSDKGSIPDRFSAQQFSDYHSELNMSSLELGDSALYFCASSLGSAGGSNQPQHFGDGTRLSIL.

V usage is TRBV6-5 and J usage is TRBJ1-1; 9 bases are a match to TRBD1. V lost 2 bases to trimming and J lost 5 bases; unmatched junction nucleotides: 9. CDR1 MNHEY and CDR2 SVGAGI come from the germline V gene. This CDR3 is built from 16 residues. CDR3 region: CASSYGLGQGSTEAFF. The CDR3 region has the DNA TGTGCCAGCAGTTACGGGCTGGGACAGGGTAGTACTGAAGCTTTCTTT.

The chain recombines TRBV2 with TRBJ2-3; D call uncertain. This CDR3 spans 12 amino acids. V was pared by 2 bases and J by 3 bases, with 3 bases between. Germline-derived CDR1 and CDR2 are SNHLY and FYNNEI. CDR3 in amino acids: CASSETTDTQYF. CDR3 nucleotides: TGTGCCAGCAGTGAAACGACAGATACGCAGTATTTT.

This clonotype turned up a few times. V gene TRBV20-1 combines with J gene TRBJ2-1; 14 positions match TRBD2. This CDR3 has 17 amino acids. The V gene's germline CDR1 is DFQATT and CDR2 SNEGSKA (reference sequence). With 1 base clipped from V and 5 bases from J, the junction kept 7 bases outside the gene matches. The DNA for the CDR3 is TGCAGTGCTAGAGTCTGGACTAGCGGGGGGCAAAACAATGAGCAGTTCTTC. It yields the protein CSARVWTSGGQNNEQFF.

J is TRBJ2-7 and V is TRBV9; 12 bases are shared with TRBD2. This CDR3 contains 13 residues. The J segment lost 6 bases and the V segment lost 4 bases, leaving 2 bases of the junction unmatched. Per germline, CDR1 SGDLS and CDR2 YYNGEE. The CDR3 protein is CASSPSGRVEQYF. CDR3 DNA sequence: TGTGCCAGCAGCCCTAGCGGGAGGGTCGAGCAGTACTTC.

The chain employs TRBV12-3 or TRBV12-4 and TRBJ1-5; 7 bases agree with TRBD1. The CDR3 loop spans 16 amino acids. V shed 3 bases, J shed 0 bases, and the junction held 5 bases outside the gene matches. CDR3 nucleotides: TGTGCCAGCAGTTTGAGGTCAGGGGGTAGCAATCAGCCCCAGCATTTT. It is translated as CASSLRSGGSNQPQHF.

This clonotype was seen a handful of times. V and J are TRBV6-1 and TRBJ2-3, with a weak D call TRBD2 (5 bases). The CDR3 is 15 residues long. The V and J ends lost 4 bases and 4 bases respectively, with 15 bases between them. Germline V gene lookup returns CDR1 MNHNS and CDR2 SASEGT. The CDR3 spells CASSGVPSGADTQYF. The DNA for the CDR3 is TGTGCCAGCAGTGGAGTGCCGAGCGGTGCAGATACGCAGTATTTT.

This clonotype occurred many times. The V call is TRBV25-1, the J call TRBJ1-2, with TRBD1 as a possible D gene (6 bases). Between the trimmed V and J ends, which lost 9 bases and 6 bases, there was a span of 11 bases. This CDR3 comprises 11 residues. CDR1 and CDR2 from the germline V gene are MGHDK and SYGVNS. CDR3 sequence reads: CASKQGHGYTF. CDR3 coding DNA: TGTGCCAGTAAACAGGGACATGGCTACACCTTC.